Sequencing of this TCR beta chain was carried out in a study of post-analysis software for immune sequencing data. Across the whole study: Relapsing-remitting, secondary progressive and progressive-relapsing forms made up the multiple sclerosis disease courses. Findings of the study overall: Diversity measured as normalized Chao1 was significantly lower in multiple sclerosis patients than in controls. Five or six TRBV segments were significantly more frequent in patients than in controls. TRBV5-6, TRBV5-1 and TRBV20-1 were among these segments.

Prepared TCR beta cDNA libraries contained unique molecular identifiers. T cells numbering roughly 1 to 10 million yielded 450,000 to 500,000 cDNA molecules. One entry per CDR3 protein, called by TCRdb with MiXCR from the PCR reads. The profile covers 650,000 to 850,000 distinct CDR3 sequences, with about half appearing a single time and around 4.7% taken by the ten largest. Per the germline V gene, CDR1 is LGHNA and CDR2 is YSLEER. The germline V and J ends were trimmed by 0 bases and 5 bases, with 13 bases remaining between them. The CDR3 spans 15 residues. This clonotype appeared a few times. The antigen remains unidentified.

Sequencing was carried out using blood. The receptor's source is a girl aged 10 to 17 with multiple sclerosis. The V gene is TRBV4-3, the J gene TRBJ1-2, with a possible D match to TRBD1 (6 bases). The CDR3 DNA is TGCGCCAGCAGCCAAGAAGGAACAGGGAATTATGGCTACACCTTC. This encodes CASSQEGTGNYGYTF.